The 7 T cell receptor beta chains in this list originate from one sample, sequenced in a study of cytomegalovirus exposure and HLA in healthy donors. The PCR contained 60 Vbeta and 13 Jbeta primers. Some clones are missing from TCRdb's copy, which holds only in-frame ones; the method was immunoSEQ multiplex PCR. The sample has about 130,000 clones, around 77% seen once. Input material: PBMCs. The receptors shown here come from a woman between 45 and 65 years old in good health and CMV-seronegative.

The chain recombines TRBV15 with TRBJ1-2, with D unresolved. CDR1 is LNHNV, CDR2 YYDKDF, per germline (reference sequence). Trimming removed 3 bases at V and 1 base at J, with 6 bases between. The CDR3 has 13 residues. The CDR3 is CATSRNFNYGYTF. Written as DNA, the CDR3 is TGTGCCACCAGCAGGAACTTTAACTATGGCTACACCTTC.

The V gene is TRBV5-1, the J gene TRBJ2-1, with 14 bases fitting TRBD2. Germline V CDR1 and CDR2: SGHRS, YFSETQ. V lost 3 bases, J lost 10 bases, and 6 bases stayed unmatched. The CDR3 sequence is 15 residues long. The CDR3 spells CASSWGTSGSKEQFF. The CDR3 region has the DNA TGCGCCAGCAGCTGGGGGACTAGCGGGAGCAAGGAGCAGTTCTTC. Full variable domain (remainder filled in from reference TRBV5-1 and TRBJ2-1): KAGVTQTPRYLIKTRGQQVTLSCSPISGHRSVSWYQQTPGQGLQFLFEYFSETQRNKGNFPGRFSGRQFSNSRSEMNVSTLELGDSALYLCASSWGTSGSKEQFFGPGTRLTVL.

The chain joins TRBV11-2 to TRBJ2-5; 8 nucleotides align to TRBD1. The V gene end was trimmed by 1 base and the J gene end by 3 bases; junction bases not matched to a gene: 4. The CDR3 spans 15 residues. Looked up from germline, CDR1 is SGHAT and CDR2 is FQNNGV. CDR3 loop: CASSLGLQGEETQYF. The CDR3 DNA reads TGTGCCAGCAGCTTAGGGCTACAGGGGGAAGAGACCCAGTACTTC.

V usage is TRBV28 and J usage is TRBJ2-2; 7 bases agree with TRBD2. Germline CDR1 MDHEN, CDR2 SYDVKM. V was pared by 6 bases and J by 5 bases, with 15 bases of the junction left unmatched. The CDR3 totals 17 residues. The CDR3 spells CASSLGLTSRGTGELFF. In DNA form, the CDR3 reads TGTGCCAGCAGCCTAGGACTGACTAGCCGAGGTACCGGGGAGCTGTTTTTT.

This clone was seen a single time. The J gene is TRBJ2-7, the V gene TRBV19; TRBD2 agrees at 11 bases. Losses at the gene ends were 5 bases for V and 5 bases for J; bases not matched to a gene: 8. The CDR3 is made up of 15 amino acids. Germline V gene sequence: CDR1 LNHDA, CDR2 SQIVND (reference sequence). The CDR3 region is CASSQGTSGRDEQYF. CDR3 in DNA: TGTGCCAGTAGTCAGGGTACTAGCGGGAGAGACGAGCAGTACTTC. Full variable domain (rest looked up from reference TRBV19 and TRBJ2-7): DGGITQSPKYLFRKEGQNVTLSCEQNLNHDAMYWYRQDPGQGLRLIYYSQIVNDFQKGDIAEGYSVSREKKESFPLTVTSAQKNPTAFYLCASSQGTSGRDEQYFGPGTRLTVT.

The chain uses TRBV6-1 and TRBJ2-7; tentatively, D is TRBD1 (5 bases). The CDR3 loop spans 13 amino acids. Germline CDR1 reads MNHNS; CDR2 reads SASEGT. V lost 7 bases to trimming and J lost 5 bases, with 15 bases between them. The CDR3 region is CASTGAGNNEQYF. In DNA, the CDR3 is TGTGCCAGCACGGGCGCAGGGAACAACGAGCAGTACTTC.

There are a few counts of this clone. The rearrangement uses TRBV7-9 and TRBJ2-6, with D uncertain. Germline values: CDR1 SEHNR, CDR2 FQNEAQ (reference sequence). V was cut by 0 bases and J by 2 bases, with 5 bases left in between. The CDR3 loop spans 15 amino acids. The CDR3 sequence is CASSLASPGANVLTF. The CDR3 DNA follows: TGTGCCAGCAGCTTAGCCAGTCCTGGGGCCAACGTCCTGACTTTC.